This entry lists 22 T cell receptor beta chains sequenced from one sample in a study of cytomegalovirus exposure and HLA in healthy donors. The PCR made use of 60 Vbeta and 13 Jbeta primers. Clones were read by immunoSEQ multiplex PCR, and TCRdb kept only the in-frame ones, dropping some. This table holds 99,000 or so clones, roughly 79% found once. Material: PBMCs. The receptors were sampled from a male donor in good health and CMV-seronegative.

This clone was seen more than once but under ten times. The chain recombines TRBV6-6 with TRBJ2-7; 12 nucleotides line up with TRBD2. Losses at the gene ends were 8 bases for V and 2 bases for J; bases not matched to a gene: 4. There are 14 residues in the CDR3. The germline V gene has CDR1 MNHNY and CDR2 SVGAGI (reference sequence). In nucleotides, the CDR3 is TGTGCCAGCGGGCGGACTAGCGGGACCTACGAGCAGTACTTC. It specifies CASGRTSGTYEQYF.

The chain joins TRBV11-3 to TRBJ2-3, with 8 nucleotides matching TRBD2. Germline-derived CDR1 and CDR2 are SGHNT and YENEEA. V dropped 5 bases and J dropped 4; count of bases not matched to a gene: 5. The CDR3 consists of 14 residues. The CDR3 spells CASSQAAGADTQYF. CDR3 bases: TGTGCCAGCAGCCAAGCAGCGGGAGCAGATACGCAGTATTTT.

The chain employs TRBV10-1 and TRBJ1-1; 7 positions match TRBD1. Germline V gives CDR1 WNHNN, CDR2 SYGVQD (reference sequence). The V segment lost 7 bases and the J segment 1 base; nucleotides outside the gene matches: 12. The CDR3 loop spans 16 amino acids. The CDR3: CASNEYHRQGNTEAFF. CDR3 coding DNA: TGCGCCAGCAACGAATACCACCGACAGGGGAACACTGAAGCTTTCTTT.

The gene calls are TRBV7-2 and TRBJ1-1; possibly TRBD1 for D (5 bases). The CDR3 covers 16 residues. Germline values: CDR1 SGHTA, CDR2 FQGNSA. V lost 3 bases and J lost 4, with 18 bases in between. The CDR3 DNA follows: TGTGCCAGCAGCTTGATGGGGGGGAGGAGTGGCACTGAAGCTTTCTTT. It codes for CASSLMGGRSGTEAFF.

This clone has just a few counts. The gene calls are TRBV6-4 and TRBJ2-3, with a weak D call TRBD2 (6 bases). This CDR3 spans 14 amino acids. The V end lost 2 bases, the J end lost 5 bases, and 11 bases lay between the germline ends. Germline CDR1 MRHNA, CDR2 SNTAGT. CDR3 DNA sequence: TGTGCCAGCAGTGACAACCCGGAGGGAGATACGCAGTATTTT. Translating gives CASSDNPEGDTQYF.

This clone was detected only once. This chain joins TRBV14 and TRBJ1-6, with no clear D. V was cut by 1 base and J by 4 bases, with 14 bases left in between. Germline loops: CDR1 SGHDN, CDR2 FVKESK. The CDR3 contains 17 residues. The CDR3 nucleotides read TGTGCCAGCAGCCAAGGACCTCTTTGGGCTTATAATTCACCCCTCCACTTT. As protein: CASSQGPLWAYNSPLHF.

This chain uses TRBV5-1 with TRBJ1-6; unclear D gene. The length of the CDR3 is 15 residues. Trimming cost V 7 bases and J 7 bases, with 18 bases left between them. Per germline, CDR1 SGHRS and CDR2 YFSETQ. Here the CDR3 reads CASSSAGYWNSPLHF. The CDR3 DNA reads TGCGCCAGCTCTTCAGCGGGCTATTGGAATTCACCCCTCCACTTT.

The chain links TRBV11-3 to TRBJ2-3, with TRBD2 matching 8 bases. The junction had 7 bases not matched to a gene; V was cut back by 4 bases and J by 4 bases. CDR3 size: 15 residues. Germline V gene data show CDR1 as SGHNT and CDR2 as YENEEA. Written as DNA, the CDR3 is TGTGCCAGCAGCTCCTCGGGACTAGGGGCAGATACGCAGTATTTT. Translated: CASSSSGLGADTQYF.

V gene TRBV19 combines with J gene TRBJ2-7, with 10 bases matching TRBD2. V dropped 3 bases and J dropped 2; count of bases not matched to a gene: 4. This CDR3 is 15 amino acids long. Germline V gene lookup returns CDR1 LNHDA and CDR2 SQIVND (reference sequence). CDR3 sequence (DNA): TGTGCCAGTAGTATTAGCGGGAGGTCTACCTACGAGCAGTACTTC. The encoded protein is CASSISGRSTYEQYF.

V gene TRBV7-2 combines with J gene TRBJ2-7; 11 bases map to TRBD2. The V gene's germline CDR1 is SGHTA and CDR2 FQGNSA. The CDR3 has 16 residues. The V segment lost 5 bases and the J segment 5 bases; nucleotides outside the gene matches: 11. CDR3 sequence: CASSPLLAGGLNEQYF. The CDR3, as DNA: TGTGCCAGCAGCCCCCTCCTAGCGGGAGGTCTCAACGAGCAGTACTTC.

This chain joins TRBV10-3 and TRBJ2-2; 7 bases are a match to TRBD1. The CDR3 sequence is 15 residues long. Germline values: CDR1 ENHRY, CDR2 SYGVKD. Losses at the gene ends were 5 bases for V and 6 bases for J; bases not matched to a gene: 9. CDR3 sequence: CAISPGQLTSGELFF. As DNA, the CDR3 is TGTGCCATCAGTCCGGGACAGCTAACTTCCGGGGAGCTGTTTTTT.

The chain combines TRBV19 with TRBJ2-1, with TRBD2 identical over 11 bases. The CDR3 runs to 14 residues. Germline trimming cut 3 bases from V and 9 bases from J; bases unmatched to any gene: 4. The germline V gene encodes CDR1 LNHDA and CDR2 SQIVND (reference sequence). As DNA, the CDR3 is TGTGCCAGTAGTATCGGGACTAGCGGTTTTGAGCAGTTCTTC. This encodes CASSIGTSGFEQFF. The full variable domain, completed using reference TRBV19 and TRBJ2-1, is DGGITQSPKYLFRKEGQNVTLSCEQNLNHDAMYWYRQDPGQGLRLIYYSQIVNDFQKGDIAEGYSVSREKKESFPLTVTSAQKNPTAFYLCASSIGTSGFEQFFGPGTRLTVL.

The chain joins TRBV4-1 to TRBJ2-1; 9 bases line up with TRBD2. The germline V gene has CDR1 MGHRA and CDR2 YSYEKL. The CDR3 totals 16 residues. Unmatched junction bases numbered 6, after V lost 2 bases and J lost 4 bases. The CDR3 is CASSQNPSGAYNEQFF. In DNA, the CDR3 is TGCGCCAGCAGCCAAAATCCTAGCGGGGCGTACAATGAGCAGTTCTTC.

The chain combines TRBV19 with TRBJ1-1; D possibly corresponds to TRBD1 (6 bases). The CDR3 covers 14 residues. The germline CDR1 and CDR2 sequences are LNHDA and SQIVND (reference sequence). V lost 6 bases to trimming and J lost 0 bases, with 11 bases between them. The CDR3 DNA reads TGTGCCAGTAGGCGTGGACAGTTGAACACTGAAGCTTTCTTT. This translates into CASRRGQLNTEAFF. The variable domain in full, with the rest retrieved from reference TRBV19 and TRBJ1-1, is DGGITQSPKYLFRKEGQNVTLSCEQNLNHDAMYWYRQDPGQGLRLIYYSQIVNDFQKGDIAEGYSVSREKKESFPLTVTSAQKNPTAFYLCASRRGQLNTEAFFGQGTRLTVV.

The sample holds a few counts of this clone. The rearrangement links TRBV7-9 to TRBJ1-1; no reliable D call. The germline V and J ends were trimmed by 3 bases and 7 bases, with 3 bases remaining between them. Germline V gene lookup returns CDR1 SEHNR and CDR2 FQNEAQ (reference sequence). The CDR3 totals 10 residues. The CDR3 coding sequence is TGTGCCAGCAGCTTTATTGAAGCTTTCTTT. Amino acid sequence: CASSFIEAFF.

The chain is built from TRBV4-1 and TRBJ1-5; 8 bases are shared with TRBD1. Trimming at V came to 0 bases and at J to 4 bases, leaving 5 bases not matched to a gene. The CDR3 loop spans 16 amino acids. CDR1 is MGHRA and CDR2 is YSYEKL in the germline V gene. CDR3 region: CASSQDGTGRNQPQHF. As DNA, the CDR3 is TGCGCCAGCAGCCAAGATGGGACAGGTAGGAATCAGCCCCAGCATTTT.

This clone was found once. The chain carries TRBV11-3 and TRBJ1-5; D ambiguous. This CDR3 is 13 amino acids long. V was cut by 0 bases and J by 5 bases, with 5 bases left in between. Germline CDR1 reads SGHNT; CDR2 reads YENEEA. CDR3 residues: CASSLDGDQPQHF. The CDR3 DNA reads TGTGCCAGCAGCTTAGACGGGGATCAGCCCCAGCATTTT.

V and J are TRBV5-1 and TRBJ2-1; D might be TRBD1 (6 bases). Per the germline V gene, CDR1 is SGHRS and CDR2 is YFSETQ. V lost 2 bases and J lost 2, with 14 bases in between. This CDR3 has 16 amino acids. CDR3: CASSLTQGPAYNEQFF. Here the CDR3 DNA reads TGCGCCAGCAGCTTAACACAGGGTCCGGCCTACAATGAGCAGTTCTTC. Full variable domain (remainder filled in from reference TRBV5-1 and TRBJ2-1): KAGVTQTPRYLIKTRGQQVTLSCSPISGHRSVSWYQQTPGQGLQFLFEYFSETQRNKGNFPGRFSGRQFSNSRSEMNVSTLELGDSALYLCASSLTQGPAYNEQFFGPGTRLTVL.

This chain connects TRBV6-1 to TRBJ1-5; 8 nucleotides agree with TRBD1. The junction had 8 bases not matched to a gene; V was cut back by 6 bases and J by 7 bases. Germline CDR1 and CDR2: MNHNS and SASEGT. CDR3 length: 14 amino acids. CDR3: CASSYYRGSQPQHF. The CDR3 coding sequence is TGTGCCAGCAGCTATTACAGGGGGTCACAGCCCCAGCATTTT.

V is TRBV27 and J is TRBJ1-5; D remains ambiguous. V lost 7 bases, J lost 2 bases, and 12 bases lay in between. Germline V gene lookup returns CDR1 MNHEY and CDR2 SMNVEV (reference sequence). The CDR3 runs to 14 residues. In nucleotides, the CDR3 is TGTGCCAGCACTGCGACCGGGGGCAATCAGCCCCAGCATTTT. Protein product: CASTATGGNQPQHF.

The V call is TRBV19, the J call TRBJ1-6, with no clear D. There are 13 residues in the CDR3. The germline gives CDR1 LNHDA, CDR2 SQIVND (reference sequence). V lost 7 bases and J 4 bases, leaving 8 bases between the germline ends. Here the CDR3 DNA reads TGTGCCAGTACGCCGGGATATAATTCACCCCTCCACTTT. This gives the protein CASTPGYNSPLHF.

V is TRBV21-1 and J is TRBJ2-5; TRBD2, the table's D call, was not compared with the DNA. TRBV21-1 is designated a pseudogene. This CDR3 has 17 residues. DNA of the CDR3: TGTGCCAGCAGCAAAGAAGAGCGGGTCTCCTTCCCGGGGACCCAGTACTTC. Translated, it gives CASSKEERVSFPGTQYF.